One and the same sample provided the 14 T cell receptor beta chains below, sequenced in a study of blood T cell repertoires in COVID-19. Assay used: immunoSEQ multiplex PCR; TCRdb lists only in-frame clones, some missing. The sample lists some 150,000 clones, 70% to 80% occurring once. Material for sequencing was peripheral blood. Receptors originate from a woman between 65 and 79 years old with COVID-19, enrolled during active disease.

This rearrangement joins TRBV5-4 to TRBJ1-6; 7 bases match TRBD1. The CDR3 is 16 amino acids. Germline lookup yields CDR1 SGHNT and CDR2 YYREEE (reference sequence). With V trimmed by 2 bases and J by 6 bases, 8 bases remained unmatched. The CDR3 protein is CASSLTTGSPNSPLHF. For the CDR3, the DNA is TGTGCCAGCAGCTTAACGACAGGGTCCCCTAATTCACCCCTCCACTTT.

This clone was seen repeatedly, ten times or more. J is TRBJ2-7 and V is TRBV6-5; D perhaps matches TRBD2 (6 bases). Deletions cut 6 bases from V and 0 bases from J, with 15 bases between. This CDR3 region has 15 residues. Germline V lookup: CDR1 MNHEY, CDR2 SVGAGI. CDR3 region: CASRLEGLSSYEQYF. The CDR3 nucleotides read TGTGCCAGCAGGCTGGAGGGATTAAGCTCCTACGAGCAGTACTTC.

The chain carries TRBV6-5 and TRBJ2-7; 9 nucleotides align to TRBD1. CDR1 is MNHEY and CDR2 is SVGAGI in the germline V gene. V dropped 2 bases and J dropped 2; count of bases not matched to a gene: 4. The CDR3 extends over 15 amino acids. The CDR3 spells CASSYGGQGAYEQYF. The CDR3, as DNA: TGTGCCAGCAGTTACGGGGGACAGGGCGCCTACGAGCAGTACTTC.

This clone was observed a few times. This chain links TRBV4-1 with TRBJ2-5, with D perhaps matching TRBD1 (5 bases). Germline loops: CDR1 MGHRA, CDR2 YSYEKL. Deletions cut 2 bases from V and 5 bases from J, with 9 bases between. The length of the CDR3 is 13 residues. The CDR3 is CASSQIRGETQYF. CDR3 sequence (DNA): TGCGCCAGCAGCCAAATTAGGGGTGAGACCCAGTACTTC.

The chain joins TRBV5-1 to TRBJ2-1; 9 bases agree with TRBD2. Looked up from germline, CDR1 is SGHRS and CDR2 is YFSETQ. V trimming: 10 bases; J trimming: 7 bases; junction bases outside the gene matches: 9. This CDR3 is 13 amino acids long. The CDR3 DNA reads as TGCGCCCGCGGGACTAGCAGTGGGAATGAGCAGTTCTTC. It yields the protein CARGTSSGNEQFF.

The chain recombines TRBV18 with TRBJ1-2; perhaps TRBD1 as D (6 bases). V was shortened by 3 bases and J by 7 bases, with 12 bases between the two germline ends. CDR1 is KGHSH and CDR2 is LQKENI in the germline V gene. CDR3 length equals 13 residues. DNA for the CDR3: TGTGCCAGCTCACCGGGACAAGAGGTTGGCTACACCTTC. It encodes CASSPGQEVGYTF.

This chain connects TRBV5-4 to TRBJ1-1; TRBD1 is a possible D gene (6 bases). V was shortened by 5 bases and J by 5 bases, with 25 bases between the two germline ends. CDR1 is SGHNT, CDR2 YYREEE, per germline (reference sequence). CDR3 length equals 17 residues. CDR3 residues: CASRGRGGASGGTEAFF. The CDR3 nucleotides read TGTGCCAGCAGAGGTCGCGGGGGCGCGTCAGGTGGGACTGAAGCTTTCTTT.

This clone was recorded once. CDR3 sequence: CASSRSAGSPYNEQFF. CDR3 sequence (DNA): TGTGCCAGCAGCCGGTCTGCGGGTTCCCCCTACAATGAGCAGTTCTTC. The chain carries TRBV7-2 and TRBJ2-1, with D perhaps TRBD2 (5 bases). V was trimmed by 5 bases and J by 2 bases, leaving 16 bases between them. The CDR3 runs 16 residues. Germline-derived CDR1 and CDR2 are SGHTA and FQGNSA. The full variable domain, completed using reference TRBV7-2 and TRBJ2-1, is GAGVSQSPSNKVTEKGKDVELRCDPISGHTALYWYRQSLGQGLEFLIYFQGNSAPDKSGLPSDRFSAERTGGSVSTLTIQRTQQEDSAVYLCASSRSAGSPYNEQFFGPGTRLTVL.

The genes are TRBV10-2 and TRBJ1-2, with a weak D call TRBD1 (6 bases). CDR1 and CDR2 (germline): WSHSY, SAAADI. The CDR3 contains 14 residues. The V end lost 3 bases, the J end lost 8 bases, and 16 bases lay between the germline ends. The CDR3 DNA sequence: TGCGCCAGCAGTGATGCTGGGGGCGCCGGGGGCTACACCTTC. It yields the protein CASSDAGGAGGYTF.

The V and J genes are TRBV27 and TRBJ2-2, with D possibly TRBD1 on 7 matching bases. CDR1 and CDR2 from the germline V gene are MNHEY and SMNVEV (reference sequence). The CDR3 consists of 14 residues. Trimming cost V 6 bases and J 6 bases, with 14 bases left between them. DNA for the CDR3: TGTGCCAGCAGCTTGGAGGGGGCCCCCGGGGAGCTGTTTTTT. This encodes CASSLEGAPGELFF.

The chain is built from TRBV6-4 and TRBJ1-6, with D perhaps TRBD1 (5 bases). The ends were cut back, 7 bases at V and 5 bases at J, with 18 bases in the middle. Germline CDR1 and CDR2: MRHNA and SNTAGT. The CDR3 contains 16 residues. The chain's CDR3 is CASTSLRGSNNSPLHF. CDR3 coding DNA: TGTGCCAGCACATCTCTAAGGGGTTCCAATAATTCACCCCTCCACTTT.

The chain carries TRBV5-6 and TRBJ1-6; D call uncertain. The CDR3 sequence is 15 residues long. Germline lookup yields CDR1 SGHDT and CDR2 YYEEEE. Trimming left V 4 bases short and J 0 bases short, with 8 bases between. This chain's CDR3 is CASSHLSSYNSPLHF. The CDR3 DNA reads TGTGCCAGCAGCCACCTGAGCTCCTATAATTCACCCCTCCACTTT.

The gene calls are TRBV20-1 and TRBJ2-7, with a tentative D call TRBD2 (5 bases). The CDR3 runs to 10 residues. V was cut by 7 bases and J by 8 bases, with 12 bases left in between. CDR1 and CDR2 from the germline V gene are DFQATT and SNEGSKA (reference sequence). This CDR3 reads CSGLGEKQYF. The CDR3 DNA is TGCAGTGGGCTCGGGGAAAAGCAGTACTTC.

As DNA, the CDR3 is TGTGCCAGCAGTGAACCCACAACAGGGTGGGGATCCGAAGAGCAGTACTTC. Encoded protein: CASSEPTTGWGSEEQYF. The genes are TRBV6-1 and TRBJ2-7; maybe TRBD1 (6 bases). This CDR3 region has 17 residues. Trimming removed 2 bases at V and 7 bases at J, with 24 bases between. Germline CDR1 is MNHNS and CDR2 is SASEGT.